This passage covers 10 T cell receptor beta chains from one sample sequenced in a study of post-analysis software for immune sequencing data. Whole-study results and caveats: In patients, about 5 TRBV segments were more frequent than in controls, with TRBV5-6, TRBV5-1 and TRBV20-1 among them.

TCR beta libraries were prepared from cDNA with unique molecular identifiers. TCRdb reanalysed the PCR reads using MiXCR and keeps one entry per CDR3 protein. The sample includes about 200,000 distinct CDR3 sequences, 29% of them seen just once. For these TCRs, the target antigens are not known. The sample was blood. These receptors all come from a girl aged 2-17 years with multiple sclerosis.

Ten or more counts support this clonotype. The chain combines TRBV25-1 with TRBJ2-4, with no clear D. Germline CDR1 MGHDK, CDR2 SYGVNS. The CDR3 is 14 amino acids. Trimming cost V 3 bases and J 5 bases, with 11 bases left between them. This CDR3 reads CASSDPGHENIQYF. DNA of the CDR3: TGTGCCAGCAGTGACCCTGGCCATGAAAACATTCAGTACTTC.

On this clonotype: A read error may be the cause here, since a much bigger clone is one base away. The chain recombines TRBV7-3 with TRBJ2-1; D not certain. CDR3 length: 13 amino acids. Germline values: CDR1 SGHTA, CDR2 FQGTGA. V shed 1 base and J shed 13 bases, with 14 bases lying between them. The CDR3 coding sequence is TGTGCCAGCAGCTTAAACGATAAAGAGACCCAGTTCTTC. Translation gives CASSLNDKETQFF.

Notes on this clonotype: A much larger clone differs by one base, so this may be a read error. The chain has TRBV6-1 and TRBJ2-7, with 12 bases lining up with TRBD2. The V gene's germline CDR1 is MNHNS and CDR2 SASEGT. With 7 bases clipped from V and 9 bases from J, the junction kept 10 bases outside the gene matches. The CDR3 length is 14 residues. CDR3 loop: CASTASGREGLQYF. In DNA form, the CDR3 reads TGTGCCAGCACTGCTAGCGGGAGGGAGGGTTTGCAGTACTTC.

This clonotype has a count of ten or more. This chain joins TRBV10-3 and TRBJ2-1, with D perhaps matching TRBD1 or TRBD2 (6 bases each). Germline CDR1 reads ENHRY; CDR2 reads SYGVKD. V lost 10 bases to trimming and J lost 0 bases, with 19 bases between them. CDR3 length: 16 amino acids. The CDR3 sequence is CATGWGAGSSYNEQFF. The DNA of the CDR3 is TGTGCCACTGGGTGGGGGGCAGGGAGCTCCTACAATGAGCAGTTCTTC.

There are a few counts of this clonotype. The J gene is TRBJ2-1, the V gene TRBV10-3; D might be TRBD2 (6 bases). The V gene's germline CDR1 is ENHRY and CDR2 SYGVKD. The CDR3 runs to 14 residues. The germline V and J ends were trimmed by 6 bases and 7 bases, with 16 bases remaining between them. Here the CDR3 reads CAIRETDYRNEQFF. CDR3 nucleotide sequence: TGTGCCATCAGGGAAACGGACTATAGGAATGAGCAGTTCTTC.

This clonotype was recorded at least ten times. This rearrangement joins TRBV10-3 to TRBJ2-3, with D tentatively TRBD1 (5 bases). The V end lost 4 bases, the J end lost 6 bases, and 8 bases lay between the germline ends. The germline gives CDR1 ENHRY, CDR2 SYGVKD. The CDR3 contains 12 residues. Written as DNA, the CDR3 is TGTGCCATCAGTGGACACAGGGATACGCAGTATTTT. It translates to CAISGHRDTQYF.

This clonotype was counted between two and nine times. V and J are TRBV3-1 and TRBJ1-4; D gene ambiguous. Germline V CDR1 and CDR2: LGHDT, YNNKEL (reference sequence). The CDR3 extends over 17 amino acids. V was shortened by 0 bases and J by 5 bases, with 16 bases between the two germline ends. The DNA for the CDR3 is TGTGCCAGCAGCCAAGATAGGGTCGAGACAAAGAATGAAAAACTGTTTTTT. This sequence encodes CASSQDRVETKNEKLFF.

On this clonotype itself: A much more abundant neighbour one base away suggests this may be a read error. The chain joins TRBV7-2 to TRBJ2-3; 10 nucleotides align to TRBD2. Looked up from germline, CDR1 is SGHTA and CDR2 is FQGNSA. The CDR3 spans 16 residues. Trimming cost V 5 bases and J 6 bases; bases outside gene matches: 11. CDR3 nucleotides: TGTGCCAGCAGCCCCCGAGCGGGGGGGATTTCGGATACGCAGTATTTT. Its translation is CASSPRAGGISDTQYF.

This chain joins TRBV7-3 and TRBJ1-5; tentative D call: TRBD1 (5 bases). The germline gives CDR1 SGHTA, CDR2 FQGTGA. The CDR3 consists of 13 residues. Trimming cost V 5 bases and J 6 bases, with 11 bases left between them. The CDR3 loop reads CASSERQGQPQHF. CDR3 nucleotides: TGTGCCAGCAGCGAACGCCAGGGTCAGCCCCAGCATTTT.

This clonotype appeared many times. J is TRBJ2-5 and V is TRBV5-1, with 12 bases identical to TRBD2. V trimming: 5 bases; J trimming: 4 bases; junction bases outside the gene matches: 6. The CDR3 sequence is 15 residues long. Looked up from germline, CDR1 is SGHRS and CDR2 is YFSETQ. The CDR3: CASRKLTSGGETQYF. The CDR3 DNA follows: TGCGCCAGCAGAAAGTTGACTAGCGGGGGAGAGACCCAGTACTTC.